One sample yielded the 9 T cell receptor beta chains listed below, sequenced in a study of blood T cell repertoires in COVID-19 (dated by TCRdb to the early 2020s). Library generation was performed with the immunoSEQ multiplex PCR assay. Sourced from immuneACCESS, this table was stored by TCRdb with only in-frame sequences that have V and J called. A share of the clones is absent; for the studies checked, an unresolved V gene accounts for under half, and the remainder has no known explanation. The sample records roughly 250,000 clones, 88% of which are singletons. The top ten hold approximately 3% of the sample. The sample was PBMCs or T cells enriched from blood (not recorded which). The receptor source for this set is a woman between 45 and 60 years old who had recovered from COVID-19.

This clone was observed once. The gene calls are TRBV28 and TRBJ1-4; the D gene is possibly TRBD1 (6 bases). The CDR3 runs to 13 residues. The V gene lost 6 bases and the J gene lost 10 bases, with 15 bases spanning the gap. Germline CDR1 MDHEN, CDR2 SYDVKM. The DNA for the CDR3 is TGTGCCAGCAGCGAACAAACAGGGCGAAAACTGTTTTTT. This gives the protein CASSEQTGRKLFF. The variable domain in full, with the rest retrieved from reference TRBV28 and TRBJ1-4, is DVKVTQSSRYLVKRTGEKVFLECVQDMDHENMFWYRQDPGLGLRLIYFSYDVKMKEKGDIPEGYSVSREKKERFSLILESASTNQTSMYLCASSEQTGRKLFFGSGTQLSVL.

In its sample, this clone was seen a few times. The chain carries TRBV9 and TRBJ1-3; TRBD1 matches 9 bases. Germline CDR1 is SGDLS and CDR2 is YYNGEE. Trimming cost V 3 bases and J 6 bases; bases outside gene matches: 4. The CDR3 is 14 amino acids. The CDR3, as DNA: TGTGCCAGCAGCGAAACAGGGGGCTCAAACACCATATATTTT. Residues: CASSETGGSNTIYF.

Concerning this clone: This same CDR3 is encoded by further DNA sequences in the sample. The rearrangement joins TRBV4-3 to TRBJ2-7, with D possibly TRBD2 on 6 matching bases. The length of the CDR3 is 15 residues. V was trimmed by 0 bases and J by 4 bases, leaving 13 bases between them. Germline V gene data show CDR1 as LGHNA and CDR2 as YSLEER. CDR3 region: CASSQEKGGSYEQYF. CDR3 DNA sequence: TGCGCCAGCAGCCAAGAGAAGGGAGGTAGTTACGAGCAGTACTTC.

The chain employs TRBV27 and TRBJ1-5; TRBD1 agrees at 9 bases. CDR1 is MNHEY and CDR2 is SMNVEV in the germline V gene (reference sequence). V trimming: 7 bases; J trimming: 3 bases; junction bases outside the gene matches: 7. The CDR3 is 15 amino acids. CDR3 residues: CASKEGQGVNQPQHF. CDR3 coding DNA: TGTGCCAGCAAAGAGGGACAGGGAGTCAATCAGCCCCAGCATTTT.

This clone has a handful of counts. This sequence joins TRBV27 and TRBJ2-7, with a weak D call TRBD1 (6 bases). This CDR3 is 14 amino acids long. Germline loops: CDR1 MNHEY, CDR2 SMNVEV (reference sequence). With 5 bases removed from V and 2 bases from J, the gap between germline ends came to 13 bases. Written as DNA, the CDR3 is TGTGCCAGCAGTCCCCTGGGACATGCCTACGAGCAGTACTTC. It translates to CASSPLGHAYEQYF.

This chain uses TRBV4-2 with TRBJ2-2, with 9 bases matching TRBD2. The junction had 8 bases not matched to a gene; V was cut back by 4 bases and J by 5 bases. The CDR3 runs 16 residues. The V gene's germline CDR1 is LGHNA and CDR2 YNFKEQ. CDR3 loop: CASSPISGSRTGELFF. The CDR3 nucleotides are TGTGCCAGCAGCCCAATTAGCGGGAGCCGGACCGGGGAGCTGTTTTTT.

The chain uses TRBV28 and TRBJ1-5; tentative D call: TRBD1 (6 bases). Germline V gene lookup returns CDR1 MDHEN and CDR2 SYDVKM. Trimming stripped 6 bases from V and 0 bases from J, with 9 bases between. The CDR3 is made up of 14 amino acids. The CDR3 here is CASRGGYSNQPQHF. The DNA of the CDR3 is TGTGCCAGCAGAGGGGGATATAGCAATCAGCCCCAGCATTTT.

The chain recombines TRBV28 with TRBJ2-3; no clear D. The germline V gene has CDR1 MDHEN and CDR2 SYDVKM. This CDR3 contains 12 residues. The V end lost 7 bases, the J end lost 6 bases, and 11 bases lay between the germline ends. The CDR3 loop is CASTQNLDTQYF. The CDR3 region has the DNA TGTGCCAGCACCCAGAACCTGGATACGCAGTATTTT.

The chain is built from TRBV9 and TRBJ1-1; 7 bases agree with TRBD1. Trimming cost V 0 bases and J 5 bases; bases outside gene matches: 7. The CDR3 has 15 residues. From germline, CDR1 is SGDLS and CDR2 YYNGEE. The CDR3 DNA follows: TGTGCCAGCAGCGTAGAAGGGGGCGGGAAAACTGAAGCTTTCTTT. It yields the protein CASSVEGGGKTEAFF.